This T cell receptor (beta chain) was recovered during a study of CD8+ T cells in alopecia areata. Study conclusions and caveats: Lesional scalp, notably in alopecia totalis/universalis, had clonality above that of normal scalp.

Sequencing templates came from extracted RNA that was reverse transcribed into cDNA. The repertoire was sequenced with immunoSEQ multiplex PCR; TCRdb's copy has only in-frame clones and lacks some. The data show 50,000 to 65,000 clones, with 40% to 55% seen just once and about 20% held by the top ten. CDR3 length equals 15 residues. V was pared by 1 base and J by 6 bases, with 13 bases between. Looked up from germline, CDR1 is LGHNA and CDR2 is YSLEER. Treatment meaning: oral pan-JAK inhibitor, 5-10 mg twice daily. As to this clone: The antigen is unknown.

The gene calls are TRBV4-3 and TRBJ2-1, with a possible D match to TRBD2 (6 bases). Sequencing used CD8+ T cells sorted from blood, obtained between weeks 36 and 40, from a patient treated with tofacitinib. This TCR derives from a human donor with alopecia areata. CDR3 sequence reads: CASSQGRGRGNEQFF. CDR3 DNA sequence: TGCGCCAGCAGCCAAGGGCGGGGACGGGGCAATGAGCAGTTCTTC.